This is a list of T cell receptor beta chains from one sample in a study of regulatory T cells in long-lasting Graves disease. Via MiXCR, TCRdb re-called the multiplex PCR reads, giving one row per CDR3 protein. The table records 600,000 to 650,000 distinct CDR3 sequences, 16% of them present only once. Separately, the same data were catalogued under a study of T cells in Graves' hyperthyroidism and ophthalmopathy.

The specimen comprised peripheral blood mononuclear cells (PBMCs), sampled at new diagnosis, from a patient treated with antithyroid drugs. The receptor source for this set is a woman aged 30 to 39 with Graves disease. CDR3s include the opening cysteine and the closing phenylalanine or tryptophan. Where a row states a size, it is once, few, many or the class of an expanded clone; other rows omit it.

j_gene	abundance	v_gene	CDR3aa
TRBJ2-3	few	TRBV18	CASSLLRGSGTDTQYF
TRBJ1-2	.	TRBV30	CAWSGQGNYGYTF
TRBJ1-5	few	TRBV30	CAWSPASYQPQHF
TRBJ1-4	few	TRBV19	CASNSRGSANEKLFF
TRBJ2-5	few	TRBV29-1	CSVAPRPAETQYF
TRBJ1-1	.	TRBV4-2	CASSQDRSNTEAFF
TRBJ1-4	many	TRBV6-5	CASSYSGTGTSTNEKLFF
TRBJ2-3	.	TRBV5-4	CASSLRLAGKSDTQYF
TRBJ2-7	.	TRBV6-1	CASTSTGSSYEQYF
TRBJ2-1	many	TRBV20-1	CSAVLAGELNEQFF
TRBJ2-3	few	TRBV19	CASSTMGQYTQYF
TRBJ1-6	.	TRBV28	CASSPPAGTPSSYNSPLHF
TRBJ2-1	.	TRBV6-1	CASRDPEGSEQFF
TRBJ1-5	many	TRBV2	CASSYGGGSGFNQPQHF
TRBJ1-1	few	TRBV14	CASSQDLVGEAFF
TRBJ1-1	many	TRBV7-9	CASSLVRTTNTEAFF
TRBJ1-2	many	TRBV24-1	CATSDGDRNYGYTF
TRBJ1-3	many	TRBV28	CASRDRGLRGPGNTIYF
TRBJ2-5	many	TRBV6-1	CASSVRWYETQYF
TRBJ1-5	many	TRBV30	CAWSFRQGDLPQHF
TRBJ1-5	many	TRBV6-1	CASKNDRGANQPQHF
TRBJ2-1	.	TRBV27	CASSLRVRGTSRMYEQFF
TRBJ2-1	many	TRBV7-3	CASSLQGSGEQFF
TRBJ2-7	.	TRBV11-1	CASSLSLSLYEQYF
TRBJ2-7	.	TRBV4-2	CASSQDAFAYEQYF
TRBJ1-2	few	TRBV19	CASSIKVSTGGLWDYGYTF
TRBJ2-1	many	TRBV11-3	CASSLGDGSYNEQFF
TRBJ2-3	.	TRBV27	CASSLGTTIDEDTQYF
TRBJ1-1	many	TRBV7-2	CASRGQAGTEAFF
TRBJ1-1	many	TRBV6-1	CASIPPRGMNTEAFF
TRBJ2-7	many	TRBV7-2	CASSWGQGLYEQYF
TRBJ2-1	many	TRBV28	CASSKARVWDEQFF
TRBJ1-2	.	TRBV11-2	CANSPFYGYTF
TRBJ1-2	many	TRBV28	CASSLTVTGGVRHGYTF
TRBJ1-5	many	TRBV28	CASRPSGTGYSNQPQHF
TRBJ2-5	.	TRBV2	CASSEGFRSQETQYF
TRBJ1-2	many	TRBV7-2	CASSLGDSAYGYTF
TRBJ2-2	few	TRBV9	CASAGQVSNTGELFF
TRBJ2-3	few	TRBV30	CAWGRSADTQYF
TRBJ2-7	many	TRBV2	CASSGTGFVGSYEQYF
TRBJ1-2	many	TRBV7-9	CASSLALGAYGYTF
TRBJ2-1	.	TRBV6-5	CASSSLLSWKSYNEQFF
TRBJ1-4	.	TRBV15	CATSRDPLLGLFF
TRBJ2-7	few	TRBV20-1	CSASQSPGQSYEQYF
TRBJ2-5	.	TRBV19	CASRYDSGPQYF
TRBJ1-2	few	TRBV27	CASSELVSGLYGYTF
TRBJ2-3	many	TRBV28	CASSSSSPSVSTDNPSVSTDTQYF
TRBJ2-5	many	TRBV2	CGTGGRQETQYF
TRBJ2-3	many	TRBV5-1	CASSRVGGSSTDTQYF
TRBJ2-4	few	TRBV27	CASSLAGPHIQYF
TRBJ1-4	few	TRBV5-1	CASSLGDRGEKLFF
TRBJ2-5	many	TRBV7-2	CASSPQGSETQYF